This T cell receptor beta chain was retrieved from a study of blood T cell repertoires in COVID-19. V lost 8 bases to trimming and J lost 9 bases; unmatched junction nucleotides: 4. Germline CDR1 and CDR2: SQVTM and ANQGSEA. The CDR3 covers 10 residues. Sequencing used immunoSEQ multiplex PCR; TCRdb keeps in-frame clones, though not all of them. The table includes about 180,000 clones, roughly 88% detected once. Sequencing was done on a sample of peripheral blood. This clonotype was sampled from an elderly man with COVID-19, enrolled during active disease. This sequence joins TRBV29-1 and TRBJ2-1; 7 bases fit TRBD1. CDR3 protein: CSSQGSEQFF. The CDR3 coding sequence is TGCAGCTCACAGGGGAGTGAGCAGTTCTTC.